The rows below give T cell receptor beta chains drawn from one sample of a study of blood T cells in healthy people across ages. TCRdb analysed the 5' RACE reads with MiXCR anew, one entry per CDR3 protein. The data contain roughly 1.5 million distinct CDR3 sequences, about 45% of them singletons. Sequenced: blood. Every receptor here comes from a woman aged 18-29 years in good health. Both conserved end residues are part of each CDR3. Each record gives: D gene, J gene, clone size, V gene, CDR3 protein, CDR3 DNA. The D gene is left open where the match is weak. Clone size is not always given. Where it is, it says once, few, many or a class for expanded clones.

NA TRBJ2-7 NA TRBV28 CASSPIRGRAYEQYF TGTGCCAGCAGCCCTATCAGGGGCCGAGCCTACGAGCAGTACTTC
NA TRBJ2-5 NA TRBV2 CASSEEATQYF TGTGCCAGCAGTGAGGAGGCGACCCAGTACTTC
TRBD2 TRBJ2-7 NA TRBV3-1 CASSPGLAGDSYF TGTGCCAGCAGCCCGGGACTAGCGGGAGATTCGTACTTC
TRBD2 TRBJ2-1 NA TRBV20-1 CSAREAGGSYNEQFF TGCAGTGCTAGAGAAGCGGGAGGTTCCTACAATGAGCAGTTCTTC
NA TRBJ1-2 NA TRBV2 CASSERLSTEGYTF TGTGCCAGCAGTGAAAGATTGAGTACGGAGGGCTACACCTTC
TRBD1 TRBJ1-6 NA TRBV10-1 CASRDDRGNSPLHF TGCGCCAGCAGGGATGACAGGGGAAATTCACCCCTCCACTTT
NA TRBJ2-5 once TRBV7-9 CASSVITVQETQYF TGTGCCAGCAGCGTAATCACAGTCCAAGAGACCCAGTACTTC
NA TRBJ1-4 few TRBV5-1 CASSLQNEKLFF TGCGCCAGCAGCTTGCAGAATGAAAAACTGTTTTTT
NA TRBJ2-1 NA TRBV14 CASSRLFGDYNEQFF TGTGCCAGCAGCCGACTTTTCGGGGATTACAATGAGCAGTTCTTC
NA TRBJ2-5 few TRBV11-2 CASSAHSGETQYF TGTGCCAGCAGCGCACACTCTGGCGAGACCCAGTACTTC
NA TRBJ1-6 NA TRBV11-3 CASTYLGYNSPLHF TGTGCCAGCACCTATTTGGGGTATAATTCACCCCTCCACTTT
NA TRBJ2-3 NA TRBV12-3/TRBV12-4 CASSTGSGTDTQYF TGTGCCAGCAGTACAGGGTCTGGCACAGATACGCAGTATTTT
TRBD1 TRBJ2-5 NA TRBV20-1 CSADRAYQETQYF TGCAGTGCCGACAGGGCGTACCAAGAGACCCAGTACTTC
NA TRBJ2-5 few TRBV27 CASSSLGDQETQYF TGTGCCAGCAGTTCCTTGGGTGACCAAGAGACCCAGTACTTC
NA TRBJ2-1 once TRBV20-1 CSAPRDTSSYNEQFF TGCAGTGCCCCTAGGGACACGAGCTCCTACAATGAGCAGTTCTTC
TRBD1 TRBJ1-1 NA TRBV6-1 CASRVLDRDWNTEAFF TGTGCCAGCAGAGTCCTAGACAGGGATTGGAACACTGAAGCTTTCTTT
NA TRBJ2-7 NA TRBV29-1 CSAGQLGEQYF TGCAGCGCAGGGCAGTTAGGCGAGCAGTACTTC
TRBD2 TRBJ2-3 few TRBV20-1 CSARVSGRSGDTQYF TGCAGTGCTAGAGTTAGCGGGAGGTCCGGAGATACGCAGTATTTT
TRBD2 TRBJ2-5 NA TRBV5-1 CASSDGTSGQETQYF TGCGCCAGCAGCGACGGGACTAGCGGACAAGAGACCCAGTACTTC
TRBD2 TRBJ2-1 NA TRBV24-1 CATSDPGLAVYNEQFF TGTGCCACCAGTGACCCGGGACTAGCGGTTTACAATGAGCAGTTCTTC
TRBD2 TRBJ2-7 NA TRBV12-3/TRBV12-4 CASTPGKAGGWNEQYF TGTGCCAGCACCCCCGGAAAAGCGGGAGGTTGGAATGAGCAGTACTTC
TRBD2 TRBJ2-1 NA TRBV28 CASSFLSGTRSYNEQFF TGTGCCAGCAGTTTTCTTAGCGGGACCCGCTCCTACAATGAGCAGTTCTTC
NA TRBJ2-3 few TRBV13 CASSPSAGAVSSTDTQYF TGTGCCAGCAGCCCCTCCGCGGGGGCTGTCTCTAGCACAGATACGCAGTATTTT
NA TRBJ2-7 once TRBV6-2/TRBV6-3 CTSGQGYEQYF TGTACCAGCGGGCAGGGCTACGAGCAGTACTTC
NA TRBJ2-5 NA TRBV20-1 CSARRPRQLTGETQYF TGCAGTGCTAGACGCCCTAGACAGCTAACAGGAGAGACCCAGTACTTC
NA TRBJ2-6 few TRBV6-2/TRBV6-3 CASSHGYTSSGANVLTF TGTGCCAGCAGCCACGGGTACACAAGCTCTGGGGCCAACGTCCTGACTTTC
TRBD2 TRBJ2-7 NA TRBV7-8 CASSLGPSGSEQYF TGTGCCAGCAGCTTAGGGCCTAGCGGAAGCGAGCAGTACTTC
NA TRBJ2-5 NA TRBV6-2/TRBV6-3 CASSYSMNEQYF TGTGCCAGCAGTTACTCGATGAATGAGCAGTACTTC
NA TRBJ2-1 NA TRBV3-1 CASSQIEEQFF TGTGCCAGCAGCCAGATCGAGGAGCAGTTCTTC
TRBD1 TRBJ1-3 NA TRBV9 CASSTIQGSSGNTIYF TGTGCCAGCAGCACTATACAGGGGAGCTCTGGAAACACCATATATTTT
NA TRBJ2-1 few TRBV6-5 CASSDPGRHEQFF TGTGCCAGCAGTGACCCCGGCAGGCATGAGCAGTTCTTC
TRBD1 TRBJ1-2 few TRBV14 CASSQSGTETYYTF TGTGCCAGCAGCCAATCCGGGACAGAAACTTACTACACCTTC
NA TRBJ2-7 many TRBV14 CASSQGDFYEQYF TGTGCCAGCAGCCAAGGGGACTTCTACGAGCAGTACTTC
TRBD2 TRBJ2-1 few TRBV4-1 CASSHLRGVSYNEQFF TGCGCCAGCAGCCATCTGCGGGGGGTCTCCTACAATGAGCAGTTCTTC
NA TRBJ1-5 NA TRBV15 CATSRDRAGGRNQPQHF TGTGCCACCAGCAGAGATCGGGCAGGTGGACGCAATCAGCCCCAGCATTTT
NA TRBJ1-5 few TRBV7-9 CASSLSLGNQPQHF TGTGCCAGCAGCTTATCGCTGGGAAATCAGCCCCAGCATTTT
TRBD1 TRBJ2-5 NA TRBV28 CASLAGTGVTGERYF TGTGCCAGTTTAGCCGGGACAGGGGTAACGGGTGAGCGGTACTTC
NA TRBJ1-2 once TRBV3-1 CASSRLQDNYGYTF TGTGCCAGCAGCCGACTTCAGGACAACTATGGCTACACCTTC
NA TRBJ2-7 NA TRBV6-5 CASGKRSDYEQYF TGTGCCAGCGGTAAAAGGAGCGACTACGAGCAGTACTTC
NA TRBJ1-2 few TRBV2 CASSEGVGGYGYTF TGTGCCAGCAGCGAGGGGGTAGGGGGCTATGGCTACACCTTC